The clone carrying this T cell receptor beta chain was counted at least ten times. Its antigen is currently unknown. The V gene end was trimmed by 10 bases and the J gene end by 4 bases; junction bases not matched to a gene: 20. The CDR3 extends over 18 amino acids. Germline V gene data show CDR1 as ENHRY and CDR2 as SYGVKD. This sample stems from a study of T cell repertoires in cytomegalovirus infection. Study information: Matching HLA type, along with CMV infection, was indicated by public TCR beta signatures.

General study results and limits: Cumulated frequencies of public TCR beta families served to identify carriers of CMV plus the relevant HLA. Within the response measured ex vivo, HLA-C-restricted CMV-specific TCR beta clonotypes were dominant.

One entry per CDR3 protein, called by TCRdb with MiXCR from the reads. The sample lists approximately 150,000 distinct CDR3 sequences; under 8% were seen once. This receptor was taken from a human donor in good health (CMV status not recorded). Some clones in this sample may be carry-over from other donors' samples. The J gene is TRBJ2-1, the V gene TRBV10-3; 9 bases map to TRBD2. Sequenced material: PBMCs. The CDR3 DNA follows: TGTGCCACCGGGGTCCTAGCGGGGTTCTTTGAACCTTACAATGAGCAGTTCTTC. It encodes CATGVLAGFFEPYNEQFF.